This T cell receptor (beta chain) emerged from a study of cytomegalovirus exposure and HLA in healthy donors. General observations from the study: As confirmed in vitro, a few CMV-associated chains were specific for CMV antigens. The study put 150 to 200 TCR beta chains on its list as cytomegalovirus-associated. Rarity marked most TCR sequences, yet some public TCRs occurred in many donors.

As to this clone: What it binds is unknown.

Here immunoSEQ multiplex PCR was the method, and the copy in TCRdb shows in-frame clones only, minus some. The repertoire holds tens of thousands of clones, with 93% as singletons. The length of the CDR3 is 15 residues. Germline V gene lookup returns CDR1 LGHNT and CDR2 FRNRAP. V shed 5 bases and J shed 2 bases, with 16 bases lying between them. The chain is built from TRBV12-5 and TRBJ2-7, with a possible D match to TRBD2 (5 bases). The specimen was PBMCs. This TCR was sampled from a woman in her 30s in good health and CMV-seronegative. CDR3 bases: TGTGCTAGTGGTCTCGAGGGAATGGCACCCTACGAGCAGTACTTC. Amino acids: CASGLEGMAPYEQYF.